A single sample gave rise to the 4 T cell receptor beta chains below, sequenced in a study of Graves' ophthalmopathy and Graves' hyperthyroidism (dated by TCRdb to between 2018 and 2020). Sequencing relied on an Illumina HiSeq 2000. TCR beta CDR3 regions were amplified from RNA transcripts for repertoire sequencing. The first round of RT-PCR was done with HTBI primers and the Qiagen OneStep RT-PCR kit, and was followed by a second round of multiplex PCR, then size selection and purification. TCRdb ran its own pipeline on the public reads, namely fastp trimming at Q25 and MiXCR clone calling, and kept in-frame beta chains. Under each unique CDR3 protein, matching rows form one entry showing the most common genes and DNA. The sample yields 150,000 to 200,000 distinct CDR3 sequences; 30% to 45% were counted once. Less than 9.5% of the sample goes to the ten largest clones. Sequencing was performed on peripheral blood. These receptors came from a man aged 30 to 39 with Graves' ophthalmopathy. Donor details come from another sample of the same person, matched by shared clones.

This clonotype was observed many times. The chain has TRBV6-1 and TRBJ2-7, with TRBD2 as a possible D gene (6 bases). V lost 4 bases and J lost 7, with 17 bases in between. The CDR3 has 14 amino acids. Germline V lookup: CDR1 MNHNS, CDR2 SASEGT. The chain's CDR3 is CASSGGEEPGEQYF. CDR3 in DNA: TGTGCCAGCAGTGGGGGGGAGGAACCTGGGGAGCAGTACTTC.

This clonotype was seen ten or more times. The chain has TRBV6-1 and TRBJ1-2; D unresolved. The CDR3 consists of 14 residues. The germline CDR1 and CDR2 sequences are MNHNS and SASEGT. Trimming took 1 base from V and 3 from J, leaving 9 bases between them. DNA of the CDR3: TGTGCCAGCAGTGAAGTAGAGGGATACTATGGCTACACCTTC. Translating gives CASSEVEGYYGYTF.

The chain uses TRBV28 and TRBJ1-1; D perhaps matches TRBD1 (6 bases). The CDR3 totals 12 residues. Deletions cut 5 bases from V and 6 bases from J, with 10 bases between. Germline loops: CDR1 MDHEN, CDR2 SYDVKM. CDR3 nucleotide sequence: TGTGCCAGCAGTAAATACAGGGCTGAAGCTTTCTTT. Its translation is CASSKYRAEAFF. The entire variable domain, with the rest obtained from reference TRBV28 and TRBJ1-1, is as follows: DVKVTQSSRYLVKRTGEKVFLECVQDMDHENMFWYRQDPGLGLRLIYFSYDVKMKEKGDIPEGYSVSREKKERFSLILESASTNQTSMYLCASSKYRAEAFFGQGTRLTVV.

This clonotype was found many times. V usage is TRBV15 and J usage is TRBJ2-4, with TRBD1 identical over 8 bases. Germline loops: CDR1 LNHNV, CDR2 YYDKDF (reference sequence). V trimming: 0 bases; J trimming: 11 bases; junction bases outside the gene matches: 6. The CDR3 is 14 amino acids. In nucleotides, the CDR3 is TGTGCCACCAGCAGAGAGATGACAGGGGTAGTTCAGTACTTC. Encoded protein: CATSREMTGVVQYF.